A single sample is the source of the 6 T cell receptor beta chains below, sequenced in a study of T cells in Graves' hyperthyroidism and ophthalmopathy. TCR beta CDR3 regions were amplified from RNA transcripts. TCR CDR3 regions were first amplified by RT-PCR with HTBI primers. TCRdb processed the multiplex PCR reads anew with MiXCR; each CDR3 protein has one entry. The top ten hold almost 35% of the sample, which has 250,000 to 400,000 distinct CDR3 sequences, roughly 13% seen once. Sequenced input: blood. The receptors were gathered from a woman aged 40 to 50 with Graves' ophthalmopathy.

This clonotype was counted between two and nine times. The chain joins TRBV5-6 to TRBJ1-3, with no clear D. Trimming cost V 4 bases and J 2 bases, with 10 bases left between them. This CDR3 is built from 14 residues. The germline CDR1 and CDR2 sequences are SGHDT and YYEEEE. CDR3: CASSPTKTGNTIYF. As DNA, the CDR3 is TGTGCCAGCAGCCCCACGAAGACTGGAAACACCATATATTTT.

This clonotype was observed a handful of times. The chain uses TRBV19 and TRBJ2-7; TRBD2 matches 7 bases. This CDR3 has 15 residues. Germline V gene sequence: CDR1 LNHDA, CDR2 SQIVND (reference sequence). V dropped 3 bases and J dropped 5; count of bases not matched to a gene: 10. CDR3 residues: CASSIPRLADNEQYF. The CDR3, as DNA: TGTGCCAGTAGTATCCCCCGACTAGCTGACAACGAGCAGTACTTC.

V usage is TRBV4-1 and J usage is TRBJ1-6; 11 nucleotides align to TRBD1. The V gene end was trimmed by 5 bases and the J gene end by 10 bases; junction bases not matched to a gene: 4. Germline V lookup: CDR1 MGHRA, CDR2 YSYEKL. CDR3 length: 14 residues. The CDR3 DNA reads as TGCGCCAGCAGCAACCGGGACAGGGGGTCACCCCTCCACTTT. This sequence encodes CASSNRDRGSPLHF.

The chain couples TRBV6-1 to TRBJ2-1; D is tentatively TRBD1 or TRBD2 (6 bases each). Germline lookup yields CDR1 MNHNS and CDR2 SASEGT. This CDR3 comprises 16 residues. Trimming cost V 6 bases and J 2 bases, with 17 bases left between them. In DNA, the CDR3 is TGTGCCAGCAGCCCCGTCGTGAGGGGGGCCTACAATGAGCAGTTCTTC. It is translated as CASSPVVRGAYNEQFF.

This clonotype was picked up many times. The chain links TRBV11-2 to TRBJ2-2; D is unclear. Germline CDR1 and CDR2: SGHAT and FQNNGV. Deletions cut 1 base from V and 6 bases from J, with 9 bases between. The CDR3 totals 14 residues. CDR3 DNA sequence: TGTGCCAGCAGCTTAGCCAGGTCTGCCGGGGAGCTGTTTTTT. Its translation is CASSLARSAGELFF.

This clonotype was seen a single time. This could be a read error, since a much larger clone is one nucleotide away. The rearrangement links TRBV3-1 to TRBJ1-1; 8 positions agree with TRBD1. In germline, CDR1 is LGHDT, CDR2 YNNKEL (reference sequence). The CDR3 spans 17 residues. V lost 4 bases to trimming and J lost 4 bases; unmatched junction nucleotides: 14. The CDR3 nucleotides are TGTGCCAGCAGCCGGGATGGCAGGGGGCTGTTGGGCACTGAAGCTTTCTTT. Amino acids: CASSRDGRGLLGTEAFF.